The TCR beta chain described here comes from a study of graft-versus-host responses after intestinal transplantation. Sequencing was performed with immunoSEQ multiplex PCR; in TCRdb, only in-frame clones are kept and a portion is missing. The sample includes 85,000 to 90,000 clones, roughly 80% of them seen just once. A remark on this clone: Its antigen is unknown.

Overall study findings and caveats: Present in recipient marrow, GvH clones included some that appeared first in ileum or blood.

V shed 1 base and J 7 bases; nucleotides not matched to a gene: 17. CDR1 SEHNR and CDR2 FQNEAQ come from the germline V gene (reference sequence). This CDR3 region has 19 residues. This clonotype was sampled from a human donor who received an intestinal transplant. The chain carries TRBV7-9 and TRBJ2-1; 9 bases match TRBD1. The specimen comprised unstimulated CD8+ T cells sorted from spleen or lymph node cells, sampled before intestinal transplant. CDR3 nucleotide sequence: TGTGCCAGCAGCTTAGTGTCTACAGGGGGCTTTTTACTTGGTAATGAGCAGTTCTTC. Amino acids: CASSLVSTGGFLLGNEQFF.